The 28 T cell receptor beta chains below come from one sample, sequenced in a study of blood T cell repertoires in COVID-19. The repertoire was sequenced with immunoSEQ multiplex PCR; TCRdb's copy has only in-frame clones and lacks some. Of around 50,000 clones in the sample, 91% were seen once. What was sequenced was peripheral blood. The receptors were gathered from a man aged 65 to 85 with active COVID-19.

This clone was seen only once. J is TRBJ2-4 and V is TRBV5-6; 7 nucleotides match TRBD2. The J segment lost 1 base and the V segment lost 9 bases, leaving 4 bases of the junction unmatched. CDR3 length equals 13 residues. Germline CDR1 SGHDT, CDR2 YYEEEE. The CDR3 nucleotides read TGTGCCATCGGGCGGGAGGCCAAAAACATTCAGTACTTC. It encodes CAIGREAKNIQYF. The whole variable domain, filled in from reference TRBV5-6 and TRBJ2-4, reads DAGVTQSPTHLIKTRGQQVTLRCSPKSGHDTVSWYQQALGQGPQFIFQYYEEEERQRGNFPDRFSGHQFPNYSSELNVNALLLGDSALYLCAIGREAKNIQYFGAGTRLSVL.

This sequence joins TRBV30 and TRBJ1-2; no firm D call. Germline CDR1 GTSNPN, CDR2 SVGIG (reference sequence). The CDR3 extends over 12 amino acids. V was shortened by 0 bases and J by 8 bases, with 10 bases between the two germline ends. CDR3 bases: TGTGCCTGGAGTGTACAAGCGCTCGGCTACACCTTC. This codes for CAWSVQALGYTF.

This clone has a handful of counts. The chain joins TRBV10-3 to TRBJ1-5; maybe TRBD1 (5 bases). The CDR3 sequence is 14 residues long. Germline lookup yields CDR1 ENHRY and CDR2 SYGVKD. V was clipped by 6 bases and J by 2 bases, with 11 bases between them. CDR3 residues: CAIRADSGNQPQHF. CDR3 nucleotides: TGTGCCATCAGAGCCGACAGCGGCAATCAGCCCCAGCATTTT.

The chain has TRBV27 and TRBJ2-3, with 9 bases that match TRBD2. The CDR3 sequence is 16 residues long. Germline values: CDR1 MNHEY, CDR2 SMNVEV (reference sequence). V lost 3 bases, J lost 2 bases, and 6 bases stayed unmatched. The CDR3 is CASSFWSGGSTDTQYF. CDR3 DNA sequence: TGTGCCAGCAGTTTTTGGAGCGGGGGGTCCACAGATACGCAGTATTTT.

The chain couples TRBV28 to TRBJ1-5; TRBD1 agrees at 9 bases. The CDR3 has 17 amino acids. Germline loops: CDR1 MDHEN, CDR2 SYDVKM. Trimming took 5 bases from V and 2 from J; bases not matched to a gene: 10. CDR3 protein: CASSLPRDRAGNQPQHF. For the CDR3, the DNA is TGTGCCAGCAGTCTGCCGAGGGACAGGGCTGGCAATCAGCCCCAGCATTTT.

V gene TRBV24-1 combines with J gene TRBJ2-7; D is undetermined. Trimming shortened V by 4 bases and J by 0 bases, and 12 bases separated the two germline ends. This CDR3 has 15 residues. Germline lookup yields CDR1 KGHDR and CDR2 SFDVKD. The CDR3 here is CATSEPDSSSYEQYF. CDR3 nucleotide sequence: TGTGCCACCAGTGAACCCGATTCTAGCTCCTACGAGCAGTACTTC.

The V gene is TRBV5-6, the J gene TRBJ2-5; 7 nucleotides align to TRBD1. The V gene's germline CDR1 is SGHDT and CDR2 YYEEEE. CDR3 size: 15 residues. V lost 4 bases to trimming and J lost 1 base; unmatched junction nucleotides: 7. CDR3 protein: CASSGDSLTQETQYF. CDR3 nucleotide sequence: TGTGCCAGCAGCGGGGACAGCCTGACCCAAGAGACCCAGTACTTC. The variable domain in full, with the rest retrieved from reference TRBV5-6 and TRBJ2-5, is DAGVTQSPTHLIKTRGQQVTLRCSPKSGHDTVSWYQQALGQGPQFIFQYYEEEERQRGNFPDRFSGHQFPNYSSELNVNALLLGDSALYLCASSGDSLTQETQYFGPGTRLLVL.

The V and J genes are TRBV6-5 and TRBJ1-1; D unresolved. Germline V gene sequence: CDR1 MNHEY, CDR2 SVGAGI. This CDR3 contains 13 residues. V lost 2 bases to trimming and J lost 4 bases, with 8 bases between them. CDR3 region: CASSYREGTEAFF. CDR3 DNA: TGTGCCAGCAGTTACCGCGAGGGCACTGAAGCTTTCTTT.

The V and J genes are TRBV12-3 or TRBV12-4 and TRBJ2-1, with D uncertain. The CDR3 loop spans 12 amino acids. V lost 1 base to trimming and J lost 11 bases, with 9 bases between them. CDR3 DNA: TGTGCCAGCAGTTTAGGGCAGGCCAAGCAGTTCTTC. It translates to CASSLGQAKQFF.

This chain uses TRBV6-5 with TRBJ2-3; perhaps TRBD1 as D (5 bases). Germline V lookup: CDR1 MNHEY, CDR2 SVGAGI. The CDR3 length is 16 residues. Trimming took 2 bases from V and 4 from J, leaving 16 bases between them. CDR3 amino acids: CASSYIGAGLADTQYF. The CDR3, as DNA: TGTGCCAGCAGTTACATTGGGGCAGGGTTGGCAGATACGCAGTATTTT.

The rearrangement links TRBV6-5 to TRBJ1-1; D is possibly TRBD1 (5 bases). Trimming took 5 bases from V and 3 from J, leaving 10 bases between them. CDR1 is MNHEY, CDR2 SVGAGI, per germline. This CDR3 region has 13 residues. For the CDR3, the DNA is TGTGCCAGCAGTCGACAGTTTGACACTGAAGCTTTCTTT. Its protein product is CASSRQFDTEAFF.

This chain uses TRBV5-1 with TRBJ1-1, with D maybe TRBD1 (6 bases). Trimming pared 0 bases from V and 4 bases from J, leaving 13 bases between. The CDR3 has 15 amino acids. Germline loops: CDR1 SGHRS, CDR2 YFSETQ. CDR3 DNA sequence: TGCGCCAGCAGCTTGGGAGGACAGCCATCCACTGAAGCTTTCTTT. This sequence encodes CASSLGGQPSTEAFF. Filled out from reference TRBV5-1 and TRBJ1-1, the complete variable domain reads KAGVTQTPRYLIKTRGQQVTLSCSPISGHRSVSWYQQTPGQGLQFLFEYFSETQRNKGNFPGRFSGRQFSNSRSEMNVSTLELGDSALYLCASSLGGQPSTEAFFGQGTRLTVV.

The rearrangement uses TRBV3-1 (or the pseudogene TRBV3-2) and TRBJ2-1; TRBD2 might be the D (6 bases). Trimming stripped 1 base from V and 7 bases from J, with 14 bases between. The CDR3 totals 15 residues. Looked up from germline, CDR1 is LGHDT and CDR2 is YNNKEL (reference sequence). CDR3 coding DNA: TGTGCCAGCAGCCAAGGAGGTCGGGGGTATAATGAGCAGTTCTTC. It is translated as CASSQGGRGYNEQFF.

The chain employs TRBV4-1 and TRBJ2-3, with a weak D call TRBD2 (5 bases). From germline, CDR1 is MGHRA and CDR2 YSYEKL. V was clipped by 4 bases and J by 2 bases, with 7 bases between them. The CDR3 totals 13 residues. CDR3 protein: CASSLASTDTQYF. In DNA, the CDR3 is TGCGCCAGCAGCCTAGCGTCCACAGATACGCAGTATTTT.

This chain links TRBV7-8 with TRBJ1-2; D not resolved. The CDR3 covers 12 residues. Germline loops: CDR1 SGHVS, CDR2 FQNEAQ. Trimming removed 3 bases at V and 6 bases at J, with 8 bases between. CDR3 sequence (DNA): TGTGCCAGCAGCTTGGGAGGGAATGGCTACACCTTC. Its translation is CASSLGGNGYTF.

V usage is TRBV3-1 (or the pseudogene TRBV3-2) and J usage is TRBJ1-5; D is undetermined. From germline, CDR1 is LGHDT and CDR2 YNNKEL (reference sequence). V was shortened by 6 bases and J by 4 bases, with 10 bases between the two germline ends. The CDR3 sequence is 13 residues long. The CDR3 DNA follows: TGTGCCAGCAGGGCATCAGGAAATCAGCCCCAGCATTTT. Its protein is CASRASGNQPQHF.

The J gene is TRBJ2-1, the V gene TRBV19, with 7 bases aligning to TRBD2. The CDR3 runs 15 residues. The germline CDR1 and CDR2 sequences are LNHDA and SQIVND (reference sequence). The V and J ends lost 4 bases and 3 bases, in that order; junction bases with no gene match: 6. DNA for the CDR3: TGTGCCAGTAGTAACCAGCGGGGTAGCTACAATGAGCAGTTCTTC. This translates into CASSNQRGSYNEQFF.

The rearrangement links TRBV20-1 to TRBJ2-1; no reliable D call. The CDR3 is 10 amino acids. V was clipped by 6 bases and J by 8 bases, with 8 bases between them. Per the germline V gene, CDR1 is DFQATT and CDR2 is SNEGSKA (reference sequence). DNA of the CDR3: TGCAGTGCCCCCTATTATGAGCAGTTCTTC. It encodes CSAPYYEQFF.

V gene TRBV18 combines with J gene TRBJ1-1; D unresolved. Germline values: CDR1 KGHSH, CDR2 LQKENI. The length of the CDR3 is 14 residues. Between the trimmed V and J ends, which lost 6 bases and 5 bases, there was a span of 16 bases. The CDR3 DNA is TGTGCCAGCTCCCCAACCGGGGTCCATACTGAAGCTTTCTTT. Protein sequence: CASSPTGVHTEAFF.

This chain connects TRBV2 to TRBJ2-7, with 11 positions matching TRBD2. The ends lost 5 bases at V and 5 bases at J; junction bases unmatched: 8. CDR1 SNHLY and CDR2 FYNNEI come from the germline V gene. This CDR3 region has 15 residues. The CDR3 reads CASSPYGLAGHEQYF. The CDR3 DNA reads TGTGCCAGCAGTCCTTACGGACTAGCGGGCCACGAGCAGTACTTC.

V is TRBV19 and J is TRBJ1-1, with 11 bases fitting TRBD1. The CDR3 is 14 amino acids. V trimming: 6 bases; J trimming: 4 bases; junction bases outside the gene matches: 4. Germline V lookup: CDR1 LNHDA, CDR2 SQIVND (reference sequence). The CDR3 nucleotides read TGTGCCAGTAGGGGGACAGGGGGAGGCACTGAAGCTTTCTTT. Its translation: CASRGTGGGTEAFF.

V and J are TRBV6-1 and TRBJ2-2, with D perhaps matching TRBD1 (6 bases). From germline, CDR1 is MNHNS and CDR2 SASEGT. The CDR3 consists of 16 residues. The V gene lost 2 bases and the J gene lost 8 bases, with 18 bases spanning the gap. The CDR3 nucleotides are TGTGCCAGCAGTGAAACCCCCGGGGCAGGGACAGGGGAGCTGTTTTTT. It encodes CASSETPGAGTGELFF.

CDR3 in DNA: TGTGCCAGCAGCCAAGCTAGGGAGAAGGGAGTTTGGAACAATGAGCAGTTCTTC. Protein sequence: CASSQAREKGVWNNEQFF. The chain combines TRBV3-1 (or the pseudogene TRBV3-2) with TRBJ2-1, with a possible D match to TRBD2 (5 bases). Germline lookup yields CDR1 LGHDT and CDR2 YNNKEL (reference sequence). V gave up 1 base and J gave up 5 bases, with 21 bases separating them. CDR3 length equals 18 residues.

The V gene is TRBV20-1, the J gene TRBJ1-5; D may be TRBD1 (6 bases). V lost 3 bases, J lost 2 bases, and 23 bases lay in between. CDR3 size: 18 residues. CDR1 is DFQATT and CDR2 is SNEGSKA in the germline V gene (reference sequence). CDR3 bases: TGCAGTGCTAGTGATTTGGGGGCACCCGATGTCCGCAATCAGCCCCAGCATTTT. Its protein product is CSASDLGAPDVRNQPQHF.

In the case of this clone: One junction end disagrees with the germline gene, perhaps due to a read error. This chain links TRBV6-5 with TRBJ1-1, with a tentative D call TRBD1 (5 bases). CDR1 and CDR2 from the germline V gene are MNHEY and SVGAGI. The CDR3 sequence is 14 residues long. CDR3 loop: CASTLIGVKTEAFF. The CDR3 coding sequence is TGTGCCAGCACCCTCATAGGGGTGAAGACTGAAGCTTTCTTT.

V and J are TRBV6-2 or TRBV6-3 and TRBJ2-1; 9 bases agree with TRBD1. This CDR3 contains 11 residues. V lost 5 bases, J lost 15 bases, and 5 bases stayed unmatched. Looked up from germline, CDR1 is MNHEY and CDR2 is SVGEGT. The CDR3 sequence: CASSKGQGPFF. The CDR3, as DNA: TGTGCCAGCAGTAAAGGACAGGGGCCGTTCTTC.

The chain uses TRBV27 and TRBJ2-7; 11 bases are a match to TRBD1. The germline V gene has CDR1 MNHEY and CDR2 SMNVEV (reference sequence). With V trimmed by 3 bases and J by 6 bases, 10 bases remained unmatched. The length of the CDR3 is 16 residues. The CDR3 bases are TGTGCCAGCAGTTTCCAAGGGACAGGGGGTGCTTCCGAGCAGTACTTC. It translates to CASSFQGTGGASEQYF.

The chain combines TRBV4-2 with TRBJ1-1; 9 bases are shared with TRBD1. The CDR3 runs 15 residues. J was trimmed by 2 bases and V by 3 bases; bases with no gene match: 4. Germline assignment: CDR1 LGHNA and CDR2 YNFKEQ. DNA for the CDR3: TGTGCCAGCAGCCACCGACAGGGGGTAAACACTGAAGCTTTCTTT. Translating gives CASSHRQGVNTEAFF.